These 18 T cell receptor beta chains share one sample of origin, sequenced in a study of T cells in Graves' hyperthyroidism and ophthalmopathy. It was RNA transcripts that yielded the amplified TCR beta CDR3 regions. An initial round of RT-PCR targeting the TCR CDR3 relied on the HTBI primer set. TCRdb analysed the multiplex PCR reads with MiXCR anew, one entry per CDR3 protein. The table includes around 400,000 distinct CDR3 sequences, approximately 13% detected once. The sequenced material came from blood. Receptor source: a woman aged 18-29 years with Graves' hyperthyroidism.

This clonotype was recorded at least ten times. In nucleotides, the CDR3 is TGTGCCAGCGCCCTACAATCGGGAAACACCATATATTTT. This codes for CASALQSGNTIYF. The rearrangement uses TRBV2 and TRBJ1-3; D is unresolved. The germline V and J ends were trimmed by 8 bases and 4 bases, with 12 bases remaining between them. The CDR3 covers 13 residues. The germline gives CDR1 SNHLY, CDR2 FYNNEI.

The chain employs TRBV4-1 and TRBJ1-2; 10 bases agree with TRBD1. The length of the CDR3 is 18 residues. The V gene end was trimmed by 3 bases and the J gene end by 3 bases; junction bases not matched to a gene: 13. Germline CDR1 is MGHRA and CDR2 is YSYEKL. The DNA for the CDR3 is TGCGCCAGCAGCCACCACCGGGACAGGGGACAGGGAGACTATGGCTACACCTTC. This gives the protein CASSHHRDRGQGDYGYTF.

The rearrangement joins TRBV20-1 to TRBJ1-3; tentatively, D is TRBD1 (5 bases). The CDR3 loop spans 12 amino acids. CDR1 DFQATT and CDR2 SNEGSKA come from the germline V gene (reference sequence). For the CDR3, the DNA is TGCGGACAAGAGTCCTCTGGAAACACCATATATTTT. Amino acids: CGQESSGNTIYF.

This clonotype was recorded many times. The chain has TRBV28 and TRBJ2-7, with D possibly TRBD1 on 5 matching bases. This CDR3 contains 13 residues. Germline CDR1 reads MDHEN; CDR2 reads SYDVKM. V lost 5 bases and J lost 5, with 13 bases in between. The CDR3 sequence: CASSIRGSNEQYF. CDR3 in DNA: TGTGCCAGCAGTATTAGGGGATCTAACGAGCAGTACTTC.

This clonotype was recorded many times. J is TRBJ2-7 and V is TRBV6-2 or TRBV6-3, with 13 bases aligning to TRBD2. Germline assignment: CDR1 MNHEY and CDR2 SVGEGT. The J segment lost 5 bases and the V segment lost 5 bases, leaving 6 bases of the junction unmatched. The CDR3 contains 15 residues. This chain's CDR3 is CASSRTSGRANEQYF. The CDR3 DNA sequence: TGTGCCAGCAGTAGAACTAGCGGGAGGGCCAACGAGCAGTACTTC.

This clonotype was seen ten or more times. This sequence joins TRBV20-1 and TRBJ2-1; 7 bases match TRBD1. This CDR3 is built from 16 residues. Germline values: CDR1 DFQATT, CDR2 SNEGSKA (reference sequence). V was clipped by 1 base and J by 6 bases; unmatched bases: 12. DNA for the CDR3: TGCAGTGCTAGAGTACAGGGGATTGGTGCCATCAATGAGCAGTTCTTC. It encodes CSARVQGIGAINEQFF.

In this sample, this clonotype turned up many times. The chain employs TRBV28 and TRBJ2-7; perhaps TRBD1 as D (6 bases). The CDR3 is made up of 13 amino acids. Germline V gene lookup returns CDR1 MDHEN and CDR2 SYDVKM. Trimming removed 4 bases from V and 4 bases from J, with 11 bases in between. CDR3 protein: CASSWDNNYEQYF. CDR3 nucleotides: TGTGCCAGCAGTTGGGACAACAATTACGAGCAGTACTTC.

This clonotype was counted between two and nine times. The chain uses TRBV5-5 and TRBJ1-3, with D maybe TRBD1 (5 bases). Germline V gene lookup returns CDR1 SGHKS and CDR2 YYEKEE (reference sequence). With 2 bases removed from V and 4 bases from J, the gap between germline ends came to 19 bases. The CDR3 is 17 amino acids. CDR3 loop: CASSFGLGRTEGNTIYF. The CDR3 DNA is TGTGCCAGCAGCTTTGGGCTGGGACGGACCGAAGGAAACACCATATATTTT. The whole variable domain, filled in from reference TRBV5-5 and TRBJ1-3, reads DAGVTQSPTHLIKTRGQQVTLRCSPISGHKSVSWYQQVLGQGPQFIFQYYEKEERGRGNFPDRFSARQFPNYSSELNVNALLLGDSALYLCASSFGLGRTEGNTIYFGEGSWLTVV.

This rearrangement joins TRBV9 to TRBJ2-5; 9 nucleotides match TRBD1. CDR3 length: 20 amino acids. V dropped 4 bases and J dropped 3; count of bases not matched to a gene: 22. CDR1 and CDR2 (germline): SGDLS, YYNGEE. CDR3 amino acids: CASSKAAYKALGQGEETQYF. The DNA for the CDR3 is TGTGCCAGCAGCAAAGCGGCCTATAAAGCATTGGGACAGGGCGAAGAGACCCAGTACTTC.

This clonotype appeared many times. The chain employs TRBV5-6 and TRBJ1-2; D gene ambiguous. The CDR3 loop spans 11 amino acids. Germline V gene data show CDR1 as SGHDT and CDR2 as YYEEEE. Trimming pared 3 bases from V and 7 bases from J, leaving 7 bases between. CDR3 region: CASSSHVGYTF. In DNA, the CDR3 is TGTGCCAGCAGCTCACATGTTGGCTACACCTTC.

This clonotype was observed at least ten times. This CDR3 is CASSQEGQGWEKLFF. CDR3 coding DNA: TGTGCCAGCAGCCAAGAAGGGCAGGGGTGGGAAAAACTGTTTTTT. This rearrangement joins TRBV3-1 to TRBJ1-4; tentatively, D is TRBD1 (6 bases). The CDR3 sequence is 15 residues long. Germline CDR1 reads LGHDT; CDR2 reads YNNKEL (reference sequence). V was pared by 0 bases and J by 8 bases, with 13 bases between.

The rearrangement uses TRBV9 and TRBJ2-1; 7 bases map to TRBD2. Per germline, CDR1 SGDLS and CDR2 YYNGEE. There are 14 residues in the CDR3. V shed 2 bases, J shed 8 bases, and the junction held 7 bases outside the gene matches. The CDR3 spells CASSVGGGTDEQFF. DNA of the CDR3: TGTGCCAGCAGCGTTGGGGGGGGTACGGATGAGCAGTTCTTC.

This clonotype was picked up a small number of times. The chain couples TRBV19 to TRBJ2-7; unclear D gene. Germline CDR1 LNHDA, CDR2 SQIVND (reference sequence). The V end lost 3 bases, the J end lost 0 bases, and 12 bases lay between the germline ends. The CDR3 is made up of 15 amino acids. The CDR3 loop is CASSIRRTASYEQYF. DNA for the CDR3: TGTGCCAGTAGTATTCGTAGGACGGCCTCCTACGAGCAGTACTTC.

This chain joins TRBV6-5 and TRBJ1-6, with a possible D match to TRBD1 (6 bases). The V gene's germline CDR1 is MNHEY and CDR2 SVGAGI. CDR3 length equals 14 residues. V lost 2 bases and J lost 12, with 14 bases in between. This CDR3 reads CASSYGGGLEPLHF. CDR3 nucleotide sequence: TGTGCCAGCAGTTACGGGGGGGGCCTGGAACCCCTCCACTTT.

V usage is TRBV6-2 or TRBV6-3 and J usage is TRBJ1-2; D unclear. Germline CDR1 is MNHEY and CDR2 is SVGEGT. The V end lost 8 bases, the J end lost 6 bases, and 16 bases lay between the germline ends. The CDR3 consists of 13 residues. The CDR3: CASGTARSDGYTF. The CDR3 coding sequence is TGTGCCAGCGGTACGGCGAGGTCCGATGGCTACACCTTC.

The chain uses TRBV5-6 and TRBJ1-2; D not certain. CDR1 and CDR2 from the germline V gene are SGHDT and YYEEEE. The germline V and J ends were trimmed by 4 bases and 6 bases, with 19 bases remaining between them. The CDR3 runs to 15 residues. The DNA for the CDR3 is TGTGCCAGCAGCGGGGAGGACGGCCGGCGTAATGGCTACACCTTC. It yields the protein CASSGEDGRRNGYTF.

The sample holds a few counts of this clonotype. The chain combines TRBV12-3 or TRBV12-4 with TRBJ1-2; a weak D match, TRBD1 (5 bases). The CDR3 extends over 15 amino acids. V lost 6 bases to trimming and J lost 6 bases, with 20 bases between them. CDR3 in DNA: TGTGCCAGCAGCCGATATCAGGGAGGGGTGGATGGCTACACCTTC. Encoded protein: CASSRYQGGVDGYTF.

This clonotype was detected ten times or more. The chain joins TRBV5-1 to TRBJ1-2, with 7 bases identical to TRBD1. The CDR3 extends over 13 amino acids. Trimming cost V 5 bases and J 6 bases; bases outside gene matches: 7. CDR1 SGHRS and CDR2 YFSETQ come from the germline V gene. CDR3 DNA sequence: TGCGCCAGCAGGACGACAGGGTTGGATGGCTACACCTTC. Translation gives CASRTTGLDGYTF.